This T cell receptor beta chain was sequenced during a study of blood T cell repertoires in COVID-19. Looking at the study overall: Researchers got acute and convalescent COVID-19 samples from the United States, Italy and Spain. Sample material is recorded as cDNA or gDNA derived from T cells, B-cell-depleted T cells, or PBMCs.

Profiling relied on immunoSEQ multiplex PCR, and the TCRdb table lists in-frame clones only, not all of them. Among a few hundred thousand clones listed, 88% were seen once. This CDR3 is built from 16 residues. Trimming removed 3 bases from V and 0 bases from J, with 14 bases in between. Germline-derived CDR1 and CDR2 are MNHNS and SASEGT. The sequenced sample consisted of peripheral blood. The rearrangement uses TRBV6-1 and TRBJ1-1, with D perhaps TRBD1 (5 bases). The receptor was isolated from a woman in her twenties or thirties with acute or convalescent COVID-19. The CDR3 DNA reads TGTGCCAGCAGTGACGACGTGGGGGGGTTGAACACTGAAGCTTTCTTT. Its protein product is CASSDDVGGLNTEAFF.